This record concerns one T cell receptor beta chain sequence. Germline CDR1 and CDR2: SGHTA and FQGNSA. V lost 3 bases, J lost 5 bases, and 6 bases stayed unmatched. This CDR3 has 17 amino acids. As originally analysed: Researchers report that nucleated cell counts were estimated from reference gene primer amplification. Profiled with immunoSEQ multiplex PCR; TCRdb holds only in-frame clones, not every one. The D gene and trimming were derived from the DNA, and the V and J assignments and clone size from that table. Seen here are tens of thousands of clones, roughly 89% observed once, and the top ten hold around two fifths. The data originate from a study of blood T cell repertoires in COVID-19. The overall study: Samples representing acute and convalescent COVID-19 were sourced from the United States, Italy and Spain. T cells, B-cell-depleted T cells, or PBMCs provided the cDNA or gDNA that served as material.

Seattle patient enrollment occurred during active infection, with longitudinal follow-up thereafter. The chain recombines TRBV7-2 with TRBJ2-1; 14 nucleotides agree with TRBD2. The sample comprised peripheral blood. The receptor's source is an older woman with COVID-19, enrolled during active disease. CDR3 in DNA: TGTGCCAGCAGCTTTCGGACTAGCGGGAGGAAACACAATGAGCAGTTCTTC. It translates to CASSFRTSGRKHNEQFF.